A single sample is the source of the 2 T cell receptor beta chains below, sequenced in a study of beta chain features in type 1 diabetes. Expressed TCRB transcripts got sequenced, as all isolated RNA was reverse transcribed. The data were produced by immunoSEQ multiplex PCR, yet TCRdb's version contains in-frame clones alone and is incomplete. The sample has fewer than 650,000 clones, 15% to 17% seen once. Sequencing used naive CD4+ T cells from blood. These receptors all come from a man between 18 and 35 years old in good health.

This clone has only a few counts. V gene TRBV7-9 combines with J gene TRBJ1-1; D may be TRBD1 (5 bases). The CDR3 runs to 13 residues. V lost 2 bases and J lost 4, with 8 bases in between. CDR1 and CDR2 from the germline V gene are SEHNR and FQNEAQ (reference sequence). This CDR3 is CASSLSGITEAFF. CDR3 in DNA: TGTGCCAGCAGCTTATCAGGGATCACTGAAGCTTTCTTT.

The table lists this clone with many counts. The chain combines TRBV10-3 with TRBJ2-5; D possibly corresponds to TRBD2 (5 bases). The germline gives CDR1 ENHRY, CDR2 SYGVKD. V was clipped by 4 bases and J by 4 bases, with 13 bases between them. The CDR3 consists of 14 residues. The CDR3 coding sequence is TGTGCCATCAGTGGGACGAGGGAGCGAGAGACCCAGTACTTC. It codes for CAISGTRERETQYF.